Many counts were recorded for the clone carrying this T cell receptor (beta chain). Antigen unknown. Sequencing ends 3 residues short of the CDR3 end; the germline J gene provides the rest. CDR3 length equals 17 residues. Germline V gene sequence: CDR1 MDHEN, CDR2 SYDVKM. The junction had 14 bases not matched to a gene; V was cut back by 6 bases and J by 1 base. This table comes from immunoSEQ multiplex PCR, and its TCRdb copy is limited to in-frame clones, with some not included. Sampling found about 35,000 clones, none seen once. This sample was taken from a study of T cell clonality in common variable immunodeficiency. Study findings and constraints: Fewer deletions and N-nucleotide insertions were reportedly seen in common variable immunodeficiency TCR beta sequences.

The clonotype was recovered from a human donor with common variable immunodeficiency. The chain joins TRBV28 to TRBJ2-7, with 8 bases aligning to TRBD2. Input material: peripheral blood mononuclear cells. The chain's CDR3 is CASRYHYGAGVSYEQYF. The covered CDR3 bases are TGTGCCAGCAGATACCACTACGGAGCGGGAGTATCCTACGAG.